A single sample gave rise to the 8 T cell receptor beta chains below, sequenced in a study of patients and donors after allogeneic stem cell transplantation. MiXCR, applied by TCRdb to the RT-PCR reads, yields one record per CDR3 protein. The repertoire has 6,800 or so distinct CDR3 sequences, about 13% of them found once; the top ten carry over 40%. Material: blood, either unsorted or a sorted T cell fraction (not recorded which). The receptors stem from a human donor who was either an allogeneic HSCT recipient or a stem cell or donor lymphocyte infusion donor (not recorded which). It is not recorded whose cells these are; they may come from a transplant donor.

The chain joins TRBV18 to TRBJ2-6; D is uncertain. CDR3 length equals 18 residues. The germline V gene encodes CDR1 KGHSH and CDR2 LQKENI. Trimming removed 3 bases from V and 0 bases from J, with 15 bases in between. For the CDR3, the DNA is TGTGCCAGCTCACCGGGCAGTCCTCCCCTCTCTGGGGCCAACGTCCTGACTTTC. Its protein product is CASSPGSPPLSGANVLTF.

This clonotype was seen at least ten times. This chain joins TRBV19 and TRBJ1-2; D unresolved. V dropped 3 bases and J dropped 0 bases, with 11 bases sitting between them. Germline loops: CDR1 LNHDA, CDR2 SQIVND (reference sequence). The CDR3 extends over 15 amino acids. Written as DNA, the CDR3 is TGTGCCAGTAGTATGCTTGACGCCGCTAACTATGGCTACACCTTC. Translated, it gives CASSMLDAANYGYTF.

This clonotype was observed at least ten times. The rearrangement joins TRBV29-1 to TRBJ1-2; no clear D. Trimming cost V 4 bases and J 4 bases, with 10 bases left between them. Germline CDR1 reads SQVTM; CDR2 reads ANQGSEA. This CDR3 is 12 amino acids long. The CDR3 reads CSVAARSYGYTF. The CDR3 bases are TGCAGCGTTGCGGCCAGATCCTATGGCTACACCTTC.

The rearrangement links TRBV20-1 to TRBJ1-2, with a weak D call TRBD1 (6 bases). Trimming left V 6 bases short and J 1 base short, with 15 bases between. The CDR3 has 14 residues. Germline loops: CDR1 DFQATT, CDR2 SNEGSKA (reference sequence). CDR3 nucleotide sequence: TGCAGTGCGATTTCCCAGGGGTATAACTATGGCTACACCTTC. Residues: CSAISQGYNYGYTF.

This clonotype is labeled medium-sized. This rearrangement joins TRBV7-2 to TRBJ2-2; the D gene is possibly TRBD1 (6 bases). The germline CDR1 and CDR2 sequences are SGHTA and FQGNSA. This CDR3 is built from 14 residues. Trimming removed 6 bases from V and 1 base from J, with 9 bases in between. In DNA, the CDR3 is TGTGCCAGCAGGAAACAGGGGAACACCGGGGAGCTGTTTTTT. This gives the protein CASRKQGNTGELFF. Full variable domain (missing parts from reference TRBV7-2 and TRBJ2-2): GAGVSQSPSNKVTEKGKDVELRCDPISGHTALYWYRQSLGQGLEFLIYFQGNSAPDKSGLPSDRFSAERTGGSVSTLTIQRTQQEDSAVYLCASRKQGNTGELFFGEGSRLTVL.

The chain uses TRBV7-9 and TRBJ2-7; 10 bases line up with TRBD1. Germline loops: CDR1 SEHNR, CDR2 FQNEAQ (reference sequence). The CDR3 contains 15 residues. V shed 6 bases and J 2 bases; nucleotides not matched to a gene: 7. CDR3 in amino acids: CASRRTGTGAYEQYV. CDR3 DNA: TGTGCCAGCAGACGGACCGGGACAGGGGCCTACGAGCAGTACGTC.

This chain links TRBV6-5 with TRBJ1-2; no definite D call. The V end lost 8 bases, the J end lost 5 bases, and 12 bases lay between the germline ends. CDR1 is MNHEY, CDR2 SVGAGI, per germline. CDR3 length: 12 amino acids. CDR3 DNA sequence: TGTGCCAGCCGAGGAACAGATTATGGCTACACCTTC. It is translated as CASRGTDYGYTF.

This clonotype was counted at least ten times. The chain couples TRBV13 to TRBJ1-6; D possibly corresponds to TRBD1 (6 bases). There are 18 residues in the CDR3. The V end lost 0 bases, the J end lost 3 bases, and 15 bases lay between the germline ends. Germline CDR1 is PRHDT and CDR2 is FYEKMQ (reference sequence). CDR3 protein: CASSLGQGYWGYNSPLHF. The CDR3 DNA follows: TGTGCCAGCAGCTTAGGACAGGGCTATTGGGGCTATAATTCACCCCTCCACTTT. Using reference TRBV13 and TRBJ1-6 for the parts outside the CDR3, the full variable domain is AAGVIQSPRHLIKEKRETATLKCYPIPRHDTVYWYQQGPGQDPQFLISFYEKMQSDKGSIPDRFSAQQFSDYHSELNMSSLELGDSALYFCASSLGQGYWGYNSPLHFGNGTRLTVT.